These 5 T cell receptor beta chains originate from one sample sequenced in a study of blood T cell repertoires in COVID-19. Clones were sequenced by immunoSEQ multiplex PCR, and TCRdb holds only the in-frame ones, with some missing. The data show approximately 240,000 clones, about 86% seen once. Sequenced sample: PBMCs or T cells enriched from blood (not recorded which). Receptors were obtained from a woman in her 40s with acute COVID-19.

This chain links TRBV7-8 with TRBJ2-3; weak D call: TRBD1 (7 bases). Germline CDR1 SGHVS, CDR2 FQNEAQ. The CDR3 has 15 residues. The germline V and J ends were trimmed by 2 bases and 3 bases, with 12 bases remaining between them. The CDR3 sequence: CASSLLRDRTDTQYF. The CDR3 bases are TGTGCCAGCAGCTTACTGCGGGACAGAACAGATACGCAGTATTTT.

This clone was seen only a few times. The V gene is TRBV27, the J gene TRBJ2-1, with D possibly matching TRBD2 (5 bases). This CDR3 is 16 amino acids long. The V end was cut by 2 bases, the J end by 0 bases, with 11 bases between. Germline loops: CDR1 MNHEY, CDR2 SMNVEV (reference sequence). CDR3 coding DNA: TGTGCCAGCAGTTTAAGTAGCGCCCACTCCTACAATGAGCAGTTCTTC. Translation gives CASSLSSAHSYNEQFF.

Only one count was recorded for this clone. The chain has TRBV6-1 and TRBJ2-3; TRBD2 aligns across 9 bases. Germline-derived CDR1 and CDR2 are MNHNS and SASEGT. Unmatched junction bases numbered 12, after V lost 0 bases and J lost 5 bases. CDR3 length: 18 amino acids. CDR3 nucleotide sequence: TGTGCCAGCAGTGAAGCGTCGGGAGCGGGGGGTAGGCGAGATACGCAGTATTTT. This codes for CASSEASGAGGRRDTQYF.

The chain combines TRBV24-1 with TRBJ2-1; TRBD2 is a possible D gene (5 bases). The CDR3 is made up of 15 amino acids. The V gene lost 2 bases and the J gene lost 8 bases, with 15 bases spanning the gap. Germline CDR1 reads KGHDR; CDR2 reads SFDVKD. CDR3 sequence: CATSDWGVGGYEQFF. The CDR3 bases are TGTGCCACCAGTGATTGGGGAGTGGGTGGTTATGAGCAGTTCTTC.

The chain recombines TRBV25-1 with TRBJ1-2, with D tentatively TRBD1 (5 bases). The CDR3 runs 13 residues. V was clipped by 8 bases and J by 4 bases, with 14 bases between them. CDR1 and CDR2 from the germline V gene are MGHDK and SYGVNS. Here the CDR3 reads CASSGGMGYGYTF. For the CDR3, the DNA is TGTGCCAGCTCGGGGGGGATGGGCTATGGCTACACCTTC.